This T cell receptor (beta chain) was sequenced for a study of cytomegalovirus exposure and HLA in healthy donors. General study points: The study labeled 180 or so TCR beta chains cytomegalovirus-associated.

V gave up 0 bases and J gave up 3 bases; unmatched junction bases: 2. The CDR3 extends over 15 amino acids. CDR1 and CDR2 (germline): SGHTA, FQGNSA. A multiplex PCR was run with 60 Vbeta primers and 13 Jbeta primers. Clones were sequenced by immunoSEQ multiplex PCR, and TCRdb holds only the in-frame ones, with some missing. The top ten clones hold 1.3% of a sample with about 110,000 clones, over 70% of them seen once. Turning to this clone: Its cognate antigen is unknown.

Healthy individuals who donated bone marrow served as the donors. The sequenced sample was PBMCs. The chain combines TRBV7-2 with TRBJ2-7; 10 nucleotides match TRBD1. The clonotype was recovered from a man in his forties in good health and CMV-seronegative. The CDR3 nucleotides are TGTGCCAGCAGCTTAGCGGGACAGGGGATCTACGAGCAGTACTTC. This codes for CASSLAGQGIYEQYF.